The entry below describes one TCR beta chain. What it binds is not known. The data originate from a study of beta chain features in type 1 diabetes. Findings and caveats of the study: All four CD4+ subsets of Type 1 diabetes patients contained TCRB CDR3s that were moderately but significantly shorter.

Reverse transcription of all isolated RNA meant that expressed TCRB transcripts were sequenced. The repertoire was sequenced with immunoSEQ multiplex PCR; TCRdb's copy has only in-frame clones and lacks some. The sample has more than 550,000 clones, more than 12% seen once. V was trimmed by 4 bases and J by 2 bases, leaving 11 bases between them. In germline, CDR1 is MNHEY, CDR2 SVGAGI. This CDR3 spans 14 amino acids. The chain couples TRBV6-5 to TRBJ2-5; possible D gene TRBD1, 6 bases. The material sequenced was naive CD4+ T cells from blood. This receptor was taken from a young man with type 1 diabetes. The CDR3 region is CASSFSTGQETQYF. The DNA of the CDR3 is TGTGCCAGCAGTTTCTCAACAGGGCAAGAGACCCAGTACTTC.